The 5 T cell receptor beta chains below come from one sample, sequenced in a study of OX40 agonist ivuxolimab in advanced cancers. Profiling relied on immunoSEQ multiplex PCR, and the TCRdb table lists in-frame clones only, not all of them. This table has about 31,000 clones, approximately 80% appearing once. Specimen: CD4+ or CD8+ T cells sorted from blood, collected in a trial of the OX40 agonist ivuxolimab. Source of these receptors: an adult with an advanced solid tumor such as melanoma, head and neck, liver or kidney cancer.

V and J are TRBV6-1 and TRBJ2-3, with D unclear. Germline CDR1 is MNHNS and CDR2 is SASEGT. This CDR3 is built from 14 residues. The V and J ends lost 0 bases and 7 bases respectively, with 11 bases between them. CDR3 sequence reads: CASSEAQQLYTQYF. CDR3 nucleotides: TGTGCCAGCAGTGAAGCGCAACAGTTGTATACGCAGTATTTT.

This rearrangement joins TRBV7-2 to TRBJ2-3; weak D call: TRBD1 (5 bases). The CDR3 extends over 12 amino acids. Germline-derived CDR1 and CDR2 are SGHTA and FQGNSA. V lost 4 bases to trimming and J lost 7 bases, with 9 bases between them. The CDR3 reads CASSSQGNTQYF. The CDR3 DNA sequence: TGTGCCAGCAGCTCCCAGGGAAATACGCAGTATTTT.

The chain recombines TRBV6-5 with TRBJ1-2; D is perhaps TRBD1 (6 bases). The V end lost 0 bases, the J end lost 8 bases, and 13 bases lay between the germline ends. The V gene's germline CDR1 is MNHEY and CDR2 SVGAGI. There are 14 residues in the CDR3. The CDR3 coding sequence is TGTGCCAGCAGTTACTCGAGGGGGGTACGCGGCTACACCTTC. It codes for CASSYSRGVRGYTF.

J is TRBJ2-3 and V is TRBV5-6; D perhaps matches TRBD2 (5 bases). V was clipped by 1 base and J by 0 bases, with 12 bases between them. Germline loops: CDR1 SGHDT, CDR2 YYEEEE. The CDR3 totals 16 residues. DNA for the CDR3: TGTGCCAGCAGCTTGCTTGGACTCGCTAGCACAGATACGCAGTATTTT. Translating it yields CASSLLGLASTDTQYF.

This clone was picked up one time. This chain uses TRBV4-3 with TRBJ2-1; 7 nucleotides agree with TRBD1. CDR1 is LGHNA and CDR2 is YSLEER in the germline V gene. The CDR3 extends over 13 amino acids. V lost 4 bases, J lost 3 bases, and 0 bases stayed unmatched. CDR3 sequence reads: CASSRTGYNEQFF. The CDR3, as DNA: TGCGCCAGCAGCCGGACAGGCTACAATGAGCAGTTCTTC.